Included here is one T cell receptor beta chain sequence, with context. Its antigen remains undetermined. The data originate from a study of monozygotic twins with inflammatory bowel disease (dated by TCRdb to about 2019). About the study as a whole: In total, around 28 monozygotic twin pairs made up the full study: 19 Danish pairs, all IBD-discordant, plus nine German pairs, of which four were IBD-concordant and five were IBD-discordant. Each individual had, on average, about 151 000 unique TCRalpha sequences and 181 000 unique TCRbeta sequences available for analysis. The search for disease-associated traits relied mainly on comparing, within discordant pairs, IBD patients with their genetically identical healthy co-twins.

From each donor, an approximately 2.5 ml peripheral blood sample was collected into PAXgene tubes and kept at -80 degrees C. Total RNA was isolated from whole blood with the PAXgene blood miRNA kit on an automated QIAcube, without T cell sorting. Peripheral blood from monozygotic twin pairs, either concordant or discordant for inflammatory bowel disease, underwent deep TCRalpha and TCRbeta repertoire profiling that used unique molecular barcoding. Smoking habits were recorded for all twin pairs, with individuals classified as current, former or never smokers. Study-wide findings and limitations: Background noise and inter-individual variability may have been introduced into the repertoires by the differing immunosuppressive treatments among patients. Fewer clonotypes were shared with other individuals by IBD patients than by healthy twins, most markedly in patients showing signs of disease activity. Repertoire similarity did not differ between concordant and discordant twins, which could be due to limited statistical power. No single strong signal or clonotype linked to IBD turned up in the results, so the idea that one exists was not supported. TCRbeta repertoire diversity, by inverse Simpson index, was decreased in IBD patients compared with their healthy co-twins. Distinction between different T cell subtypes could not be achieved in the analysis.

There are 16 amino acids in the CDR3, from cysteine to phenylalanine inclusive. No DNA sequence was recorded. The CDR1 and CDR2 encoded by the germline V gene are SGHRS and YFSETQ. Library generation was performed with 5' RACE. The input for every TCR library was approximately 3,500 ng of total RNA. For each sample, cDNA synthesis was carried out in eight separate reactions using SMARTScribe reverse transcriptase. During cDNA synthesis, template switching introduced unique molecular identifiers that contained a 6-nucleotide sample barcode. TCRalpha and TCRbeta cDNA was amplified in two nested PCRs of approximately 17 and 9 cycles, and bead purification was carried out after each PCR. Before amplification, the cDNA was both treated with uracil DNA-glycosylase and purified with the QIAquick PCR purification kit. In the second PCR, Illumina TruSeq-compatible adapters and sample-specific barcodes were added. Library quality and concentration were assessed using TapeStation and Qubit, and 4.5 to 5.5 ng of each library was pooled. Sequencing of pooled libraries was carried out on an Illumina HiSeq2500 single-index Rapid Run using 2 x 100 bp reads and custom sequencing primers. For the original study's pipeline: MiGEC version 1.2.6 was used for UMI-based consensus assembly to correct PCR and sequencing errors. MiXCR version 2.1.1 handled V(D)J alignment, clonotype assembly and CDR3 extraction. To normalise gene usage, clonotype sharing and MAIT/NKT TCR abundance, the top 1000, 10 000 and 20 000 clonotypes in each sample were analysed. After downsampling to 27 000 UMIs, diversity was calculated as the inverse Simpson index using the vegan R package. Paired Mann-Whitney U tests on discordant twin pairs were used, with Benjamini-Hochberg multiple-testing correction. After the reads were reprocessed by TCRdb, one entry was made per CDR3 protein sequence, with no DNA. For this entry, the V and J calls and clone size follow TCRdb and not the study's own pipeline. The sample table holds approximately 330,000 distinct CDR3 sequences. Of the sample, approximately 2% falls within the top ten clones.

This TCR was sampled from a human donor with ulcerative colitis or Crohn's disease, or a healthy co-twin of an affected twin (not recorded which). Sequenced: blood. In this chain, TRBV5-1 is recombined with TRBJ1-6; TCRdb calls TRBD1, which cannot be checked without DNA. The CDR3 in this case is CASSPGTGTYNSPLHF.